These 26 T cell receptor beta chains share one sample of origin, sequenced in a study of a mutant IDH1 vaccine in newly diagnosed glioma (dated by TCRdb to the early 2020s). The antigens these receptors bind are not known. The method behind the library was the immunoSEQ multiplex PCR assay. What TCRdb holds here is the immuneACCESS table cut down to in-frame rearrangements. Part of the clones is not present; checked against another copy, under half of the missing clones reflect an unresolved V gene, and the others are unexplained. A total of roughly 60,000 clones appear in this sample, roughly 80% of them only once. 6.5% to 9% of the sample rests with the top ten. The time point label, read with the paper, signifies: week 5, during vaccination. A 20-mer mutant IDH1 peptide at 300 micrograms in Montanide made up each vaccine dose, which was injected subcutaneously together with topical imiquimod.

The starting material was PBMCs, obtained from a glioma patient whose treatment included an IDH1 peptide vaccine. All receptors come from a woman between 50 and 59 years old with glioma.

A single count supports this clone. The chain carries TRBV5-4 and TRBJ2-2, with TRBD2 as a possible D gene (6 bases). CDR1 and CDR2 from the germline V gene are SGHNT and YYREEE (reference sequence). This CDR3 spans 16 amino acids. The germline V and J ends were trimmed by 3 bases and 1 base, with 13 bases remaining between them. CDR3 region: CASSSPGLQNTGELFF. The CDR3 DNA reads TGTGCCAGCAGCTCACCGGGACTGCAGAACACCGGGGAGCTGTTTTTT.

CDR3 bases: TGTGCCAGCAGACCCGGGACAGGCCCGGTGCGCGCTTTCTTT. This sequence encodes CASRPGTGPVRAFF. This chain uses TRBV6-6 with TRBJ1-1; 8 positions agree with TRBD1. Germline V CDR1 and CDR2: MNHNY, SVGAGI (reference sequence). With 6 bases clipped from V and 11 bases from J, the junction kept 14 bases outside the gene matches. The CDR3 loop spans 14 amino acids.

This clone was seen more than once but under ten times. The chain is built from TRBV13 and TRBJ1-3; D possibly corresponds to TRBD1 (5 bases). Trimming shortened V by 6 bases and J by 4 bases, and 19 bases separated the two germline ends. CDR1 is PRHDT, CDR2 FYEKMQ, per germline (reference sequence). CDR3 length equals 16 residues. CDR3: CASSSNLDGGGNTIYF. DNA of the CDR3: TGTGCCAGCAGTTCCAATCTCGACGGGGGAGGAAACACCATATATTTT.

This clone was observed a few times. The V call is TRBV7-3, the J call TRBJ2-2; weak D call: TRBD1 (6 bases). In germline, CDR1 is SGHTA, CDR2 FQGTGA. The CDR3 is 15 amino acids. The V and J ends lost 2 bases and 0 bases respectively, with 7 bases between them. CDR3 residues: CASSLGGPNTGELFF. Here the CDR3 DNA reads TGTGCCAGCAGCTTAGGGGGCCCGAACACCGGGGAGCTGTTTTTT.

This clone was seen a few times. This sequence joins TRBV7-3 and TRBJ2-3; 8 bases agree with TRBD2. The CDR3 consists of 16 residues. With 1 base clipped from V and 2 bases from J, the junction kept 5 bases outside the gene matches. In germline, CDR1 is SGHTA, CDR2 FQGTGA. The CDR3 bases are TGTGCCAGCAGCTTAAGTGACGGGGGGGACACAGATACGCAGTATTTT. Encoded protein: CASSLSDGGDTDTQYF.

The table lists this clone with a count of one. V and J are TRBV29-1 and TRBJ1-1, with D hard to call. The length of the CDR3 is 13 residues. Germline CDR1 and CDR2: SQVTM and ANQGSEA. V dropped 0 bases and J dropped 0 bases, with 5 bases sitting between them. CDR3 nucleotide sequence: TGCAGCGTTGAAGACATCATGAACACTGAAGCTTTCTTT. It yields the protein CSVEDIMNTEAFF.

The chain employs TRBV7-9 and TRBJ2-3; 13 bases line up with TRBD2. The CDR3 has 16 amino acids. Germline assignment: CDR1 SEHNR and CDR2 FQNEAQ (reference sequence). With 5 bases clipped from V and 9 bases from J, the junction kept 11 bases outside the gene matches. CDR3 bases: TGTGCCAGCAGCCATAAACTAGCGGGGGGGCCAGGGACGCAGTATTTT. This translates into CASSHKLAGGPGTQYF.

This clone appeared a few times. CDR3 protein: CASSLDGSSYEQYF. The CDR3 nucleotides read TGTGCCAGCAGCTTAGATGGGAGCTCCTACGAGCAGTACTTC. This chain connects TRBV13 to TRBJ2-7; D possibly corresponds to TRBD2 (5 bases). Germline loops: CDR1 PRHDT, CDR2 FYEKMQ (reference sequence). V was shortened by 1 base and J by 0 bases, with 7 bases between the two germline ends. There are 14 residues in the CDR3.

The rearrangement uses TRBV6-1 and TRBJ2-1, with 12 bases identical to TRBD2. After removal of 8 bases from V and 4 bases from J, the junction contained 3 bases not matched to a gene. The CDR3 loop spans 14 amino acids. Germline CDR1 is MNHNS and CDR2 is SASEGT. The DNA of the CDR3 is TGTGCCAGCTTACTAGCGGGGGGTTACAATGAGCAGTTCTTC. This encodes CASLLAGGYNEQFF.

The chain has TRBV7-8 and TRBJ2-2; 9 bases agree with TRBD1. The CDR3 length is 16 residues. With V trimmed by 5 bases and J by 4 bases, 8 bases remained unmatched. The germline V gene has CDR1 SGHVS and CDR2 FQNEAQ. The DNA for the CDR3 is TGTGCCAGCAGCACCCCGGACAGGGGTGGCACCGGGGAGCTGTTTTTT. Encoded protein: CASSTPDRGGTGELFF.

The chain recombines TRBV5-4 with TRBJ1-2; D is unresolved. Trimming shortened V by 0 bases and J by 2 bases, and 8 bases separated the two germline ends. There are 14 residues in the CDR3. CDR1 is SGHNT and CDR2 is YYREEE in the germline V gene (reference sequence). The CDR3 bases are TGTGCCAGCAGCTTGGCCAACAGAAACTATGGCTACACCTTC. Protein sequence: CASSLANRNYGYTF.

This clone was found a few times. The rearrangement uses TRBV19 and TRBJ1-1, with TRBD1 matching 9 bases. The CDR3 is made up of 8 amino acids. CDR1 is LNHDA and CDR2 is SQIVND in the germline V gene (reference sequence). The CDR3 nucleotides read TGTGCGACAGGGGGGGCTTTCTTT. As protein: CATGGAFF.

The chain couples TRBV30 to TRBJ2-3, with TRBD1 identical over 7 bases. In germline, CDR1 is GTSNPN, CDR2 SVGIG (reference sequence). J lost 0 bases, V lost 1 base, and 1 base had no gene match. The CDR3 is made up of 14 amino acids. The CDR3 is CAWSAGQSTDTQYF. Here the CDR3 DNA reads TGTGCCTGGAGTGCGGGACAGAGCACAGATACGCAGTATTTT.

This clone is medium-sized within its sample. The CDR3 nucleotides read TGTGCCAGCAGTCCGTCGCCCGACAGGGGGCAGGAACTGTTTTTT. It translates to CASSPSPDRGQELFF. The chain employs TRBV27 and TRBJ1-4; 10 bases fit TRBD1. CDR3 length: 15 amino acids. J was trimmed by 12 bases and V by 5 bases; bases with no gene match: 12. Germline CDR1 MNHEY, CDR2 SMNVEV (reference sequence).

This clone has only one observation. The CDR3 region is CASRKQGWAGELFF. In nucleotides, the CDR3 is TGTGCCAGCAGGAAACAGGGGTGGGCCGGGGAGCTGTTTTTT. This sequence joins TRBV6-6 and TRBJ2-2, with 7 nucleotides matching TRBD1. The germline gives CDR1 MNHNY, CDR2 SVGAGI (reference sequence). The length of the CDR3 is 14 residues. V was pared by 6 bases and J by 6 bases, with 7 bases of the junction left unmatched.

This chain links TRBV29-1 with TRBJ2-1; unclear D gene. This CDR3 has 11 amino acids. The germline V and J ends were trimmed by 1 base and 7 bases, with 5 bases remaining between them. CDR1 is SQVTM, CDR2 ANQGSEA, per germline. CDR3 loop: CSVEGPNEQFF. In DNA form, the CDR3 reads TGCAGCGTTGAAGGGCCGAATGAGCAGTTCTTC.

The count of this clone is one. The DNA of the CDR3 is TGTGCCAGTAGGGTATCGGGAATCCATGGCTACACCTTC. It is translated as CASRVSGIHGYTF. The V gene is TRBV19, the J gene TRBJ1-2; D is undetermined. The germline V and J ends were trimmed by 6 bases and 6 bases, with 14 bases remaining between them. CDR3 size: 13 residues. Looked up from germline, CDR1 is LNHDA and CDR2 is SQIVND (reference sequence).

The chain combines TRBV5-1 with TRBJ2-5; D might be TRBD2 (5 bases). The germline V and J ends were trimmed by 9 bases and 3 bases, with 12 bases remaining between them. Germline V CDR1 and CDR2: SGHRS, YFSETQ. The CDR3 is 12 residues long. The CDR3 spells CATEGAKETQYF. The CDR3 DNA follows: TGCGCCACAGAGGGAGCAAAAGAGACCCAGTACTTC.

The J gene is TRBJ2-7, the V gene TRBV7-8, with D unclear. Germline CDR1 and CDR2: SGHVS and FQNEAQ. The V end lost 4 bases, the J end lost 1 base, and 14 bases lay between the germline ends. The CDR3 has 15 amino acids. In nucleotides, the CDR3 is TGTGCCAGCAGCTATGATAAACGCCTGTCCTACGAGCAGTACTTC. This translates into CASSYDKRLSYEQYF.

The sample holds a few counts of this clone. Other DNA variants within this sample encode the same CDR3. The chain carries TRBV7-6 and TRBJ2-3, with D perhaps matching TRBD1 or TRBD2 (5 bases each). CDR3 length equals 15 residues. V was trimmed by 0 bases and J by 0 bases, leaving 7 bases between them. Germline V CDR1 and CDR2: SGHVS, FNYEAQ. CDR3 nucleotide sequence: TGTGCCAGCAGCTTAGCCGGGGCCAGCACAGATACGCAGTATTTT. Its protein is CASSLAGASTDTQYF.

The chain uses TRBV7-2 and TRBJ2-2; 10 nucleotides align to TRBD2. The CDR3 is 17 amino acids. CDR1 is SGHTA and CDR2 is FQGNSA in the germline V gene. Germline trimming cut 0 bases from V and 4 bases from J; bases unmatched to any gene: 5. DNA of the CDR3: TGTGCCAGCAGCTTAGCAGGCCAGCGGGGGGGCACCGGGGAGCTGTTTTTT. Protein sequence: CASSLAGQRGGTGELFF.

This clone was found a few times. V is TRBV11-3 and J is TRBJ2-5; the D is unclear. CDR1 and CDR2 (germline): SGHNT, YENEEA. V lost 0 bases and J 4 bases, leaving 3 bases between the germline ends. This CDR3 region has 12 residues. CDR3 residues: CASSLDGETQYF. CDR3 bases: TGTGCCAGCAGCTTAGATGGAGAGACCCAGTACTTC. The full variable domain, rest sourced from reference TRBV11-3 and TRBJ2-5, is EAGVVQSPRYKIIEKKQPVAFWCNPISGHNTLYWYLQNLGQGPELLIRYENEEAVDDSQLPKDRFSAERLKGVDSTLKIQPAELGDSAVYLCASSLDGETQYFGPGTRLLVL.

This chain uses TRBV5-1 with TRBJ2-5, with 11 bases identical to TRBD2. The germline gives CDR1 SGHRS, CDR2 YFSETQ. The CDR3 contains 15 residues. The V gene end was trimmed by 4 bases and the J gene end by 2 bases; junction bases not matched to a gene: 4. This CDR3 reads CASSPGTSGQETQYF. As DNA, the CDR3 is TGCGCCAGCAGCCCCGGGACTAGCGGTCAAGAGACCCAGTACTTC. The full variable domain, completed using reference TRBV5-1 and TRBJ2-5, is KAGVTQTPRYLIKTRGQQVTLSCSPISGHRSVSWYQQTPGQGLQFLFEYFSETQRNKGNFPGRFSGRQFSNSRSEMNVSTLELGDSALYLCASSPGTSGQETQYFGPGTRLLVL.

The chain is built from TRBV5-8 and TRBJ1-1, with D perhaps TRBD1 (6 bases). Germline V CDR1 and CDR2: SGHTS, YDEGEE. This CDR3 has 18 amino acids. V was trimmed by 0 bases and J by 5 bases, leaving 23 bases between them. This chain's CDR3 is CASSLASGAGRLGTEAFF. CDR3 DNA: TGTGCCAGCAGCTTGGCGTCAGGGGCCGGCAGGTTGGGGACTGAAGCTTTCTTT.

Written as DNA, the CDR3 is TGTGCCTGGTCCCGTCCGGGGGAAACTGAAGCTTTCTTT. Translated: CAWSRPGETEAFF. V and J are TRBV30 and TRBJ1-1, with a weak D call TRBD1 (5 bases). CDR3 size: 13 residues. Germline assignment: CDR1 GTSNPN and CDR2 SVGIG (reference sequence). V was trimmed by 5 bases and J by 5 bases, leaving 15 bases between them.

The CDR3 nucleotides are TGTGCCAGCAGCCGGGGGGTGAACACTGAAGCTTTCTTT. Amino acids: CASSRGVNTEAFF. V is TRBV7-3 and J is TRBJ1-1; D may be TRBD1 (5 bases). The CDR3 length is 13 residues. Trimming cost V 5 bases and J 0 bases, with 7 bases left between them. CDR1 is SGHTA, CDR2 FQGTGA, per germline.